These T cell receptor beta chains were read from a single sample in a study of memory CD4+ T cells and cytomegalovirus serostatus. The method was immunoSEQ multiplex PCR; TCRdb's version includes in-frame clones alone and lacks a portion of them. The data contain roughly 49,000 clones, 65% to 85% of them singletons. The sample consisted of memory CD4+ T cells from blood. The receptors were sampled from an adult in good health and CMV-seronegative. CDR3s include the opening cysteine and the closing phenylalanine or tryptophan. The order of the fields is J gene, clone size, D gene, V gene, CDR3 DNA, CDR3 protein. D genes are given only for firm matches. Part of the rows lack a size; the others show once, few, many or a class for expanded clones.

J: TRBJ2-1
size: .
D: TRBD2
V: TRBV9
DNA: TGTGCCAGCAGCCCCCTAGCGGGGGTCGGCAATGAGCAGTTCTTC
CDR3: CASSPLAGVGNEQFF

J: TRBJ2-3
size: .
D: .
V: TRBV27
DNA: TGTGCCAGCCAAAAGATCGGGGATACGCAGTATTTT
CDR3: CASQKIGDTQYF

J: TRBJ2-5
size: .
D: TRBD1
V: TRBV18
DNA: TGTGCCAGCTCACCCGCGGGACAGGCCACGGAGACCCAGTACTTC
CDR3: CASSPAGQATETQYF

J: TRBJ1-5
size: .
D: .
V: TRBV5-1
DNA: TGCGCCAGCAGCTCAGGCGCGAGCAATCAGCCCCAGCATTTT
CDR3: CASSSGASNQPQHF

J: TRBJ2-7
size: once
D: .
V: TRBV29-1
DNA: TGCAGCGTTGAAATACAAAGTGTTGGGAACAGGGCCTACGAGCAGTACTTC
CDR3: CSVEIQSVGNRAYEQYF

J: TRBJ2-3
size: .
D: TRBD2
V: TRBV28
DNA: TGTGCCAGCAGATCAGCGGGGGCGGGCACAGATACGCAGTATTTT
CDR3: CASRSAGAGTDTQYF

J: TRBJ2-1
size: few
D: TRBD1
V: TRBV19
DNA: TGTGCCAGTAGTTCCTCGGACAGGATGGGGCAGTTCTTC
CDR3: CASSSSDRMGQFF

J: TRBJ1-1
size: .
D: .
V: TRBV7-2
DNA: TGTGCCAGCAGCTTTAAACAGGGACAAAAAGCTTTCTTT
CDR3: CASSFKQGQKAFF

J: TRBJ2-1
size: .
D: TRBD2
V: TRBV4-2
DNA: TGTGCCAGCAGCCAAGTTACTAGCGGGGGCCGCTCCTACAATGAGCAGTTCTTC
CDR3: CASSQVTSGGRSYNEQFF

J: TRBJ2-1
size: .
D: .
V: TRBV11-3
DNA: TGTGCCAGCAGCCAACCCGGAGGGAACAATGAGCAGTTCTTC
CDR3: CASSQPGGNNEQFF